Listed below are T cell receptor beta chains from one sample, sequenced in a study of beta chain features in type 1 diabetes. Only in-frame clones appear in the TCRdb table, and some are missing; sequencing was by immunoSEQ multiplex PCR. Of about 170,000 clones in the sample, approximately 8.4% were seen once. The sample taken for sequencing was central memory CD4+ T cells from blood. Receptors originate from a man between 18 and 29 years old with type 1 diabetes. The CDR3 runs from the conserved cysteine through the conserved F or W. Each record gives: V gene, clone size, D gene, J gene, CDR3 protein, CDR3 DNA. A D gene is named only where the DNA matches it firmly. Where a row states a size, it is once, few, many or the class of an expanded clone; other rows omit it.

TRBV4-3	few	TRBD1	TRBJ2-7	CASSQDQNDRGGYEQYF	TGCGCCAGCAGCCAAGATCAAAATGACAGGGGGGGATACGAGCAGTACTTC
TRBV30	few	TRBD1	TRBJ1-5	CAWTRTGKNQPQHF	TGTGCCTGGACACGGACAGGGAAAAATCAGCCCCAGCATTTT
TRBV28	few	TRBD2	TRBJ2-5	CASSGGIETQYF	TGTGCCAGCAGCGGGGGGATCGAGACCCAGTACTTC
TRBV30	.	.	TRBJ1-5	CASGQGSNQPQHF	TGTGCCTCCGGACAAGGCTCCAATCAGCCCCAGCATTTT
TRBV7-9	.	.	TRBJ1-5	CASSPQGGQPQHF	TGTGCCAGCAGCCCCCAAGGGGGTCAGCCCCAGCATTTT
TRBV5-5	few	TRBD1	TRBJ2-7	CASSPGTAYEQYF	TGTGCCAGCAGCCCGGGGACAGCCTACGAGCAGTACTTC
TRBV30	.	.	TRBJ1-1	CAGESWAANTEAFF	TGTGCCGGGGAGAGTTGGGCGGCGAACACTGAAGCTTTCTTT
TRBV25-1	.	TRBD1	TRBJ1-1	CASSVTGGGGLGTEAFF	TGTGCCAGCAGTGTGACAGGGGGCGGCGGTTTAGGCACTGAAGCTTTCTTT
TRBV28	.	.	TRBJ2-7	CASSSVWVSSYEQYF	TGTGCCAGCAGTTCTGTCTGGGTCTCTAGCTACGAGCAGTACTTC
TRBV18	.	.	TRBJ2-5	CASSPPAAGRKETQYF	TGTGCCAGCTCACCACCGGCGGCAGGGCGGAAAGAGACCCAGTACTTC
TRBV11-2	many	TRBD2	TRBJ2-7	CASSTSGGAYEQYF	TGTGCCAGCAGCACATCGGGAGGCGCCTACGAGCAGTACTTC
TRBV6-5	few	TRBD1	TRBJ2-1	CASSLGQGANEQFF	TGTGCCAGCAGCCTCGGACAGGGGGCCAATGAGCAGTTCTTC
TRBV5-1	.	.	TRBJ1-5	CASSLLTGDHQPQHF	TGCGCCAGCAGCTTGCTGACAGGAGATCATCAGCCCCAGCATTTT
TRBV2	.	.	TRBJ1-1	CASSESGERGAFF	TGTGCCAGCAGTGAAAGTGGGGAACGGGGAGCTTTCTTT
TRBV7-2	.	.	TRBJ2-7	CASSLAPGSLHEQYF	TGTGCCAGCAGCTTAGCCCCTGGGAGCCTCCACGAGCAGTACTTC
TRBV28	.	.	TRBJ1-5	CASSPPGVTGGSNQPQHF	TGTGCCAGCAGTCCACCCGGTGTTACGGGTGGGAGCAATCAGCCCCAGCATTTT
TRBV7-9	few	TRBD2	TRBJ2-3	CASSLSGGSTDTQYF	TGCGCCAGCAGCCTTAGCGGGGGCAGCACAGATACGCAGTATTTT
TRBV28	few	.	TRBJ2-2	CASRSTVTGELFF	TGTGCCAGCAGGTCAACAGTCACCGGGGAGCTGTTTTTT
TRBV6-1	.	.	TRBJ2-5	CASSGLSRETQYF	TGTGCCAGCAGTGGATTATCACGGGAGACCCAGTACTTC
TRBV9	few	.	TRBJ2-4	CASSVDGGLKNIQYF	TGTGCCAGCAGCGTAGACGGAGGTCTAAAAAACATTCAGTACTTC
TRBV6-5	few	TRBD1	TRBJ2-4	CASSYSNRGENIQYF	TGTGCCAGCAGTTACTCGAACAGGGGGGAAAACATTCAGTACTTC
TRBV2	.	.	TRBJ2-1	CASSASLGANEQFF	TGTGCCAGCAGTGCCTCCTTAGGGGCCAATGAGCAGTTCTTC
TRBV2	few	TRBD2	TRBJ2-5	CASKVRAGEGAETQYF	TGTGCCAGCAAGGTCCGAGCGGGAGAAGGAGCAGAGACCCAGTACTTC
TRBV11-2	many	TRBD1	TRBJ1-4	CASTPGQGAEKLFF	TGTGCCAGCACCCCAGGACAGGGGGCTGAAAAACTGTTTTTT
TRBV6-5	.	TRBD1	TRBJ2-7	CASSGRTGSYEQYF	TGTGCCAGCAGTGGACGGACAGGCTCCTACGAGCAGTACTTC
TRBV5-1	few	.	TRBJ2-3	CASSSANPTDTQYF	TGCGCCAGCAGCAGCGCCAATCCCACAGATACGCAGTATTTT
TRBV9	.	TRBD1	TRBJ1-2	CASSPGDRSNYGYTF	TGTGCCAGCAGCCCAGGGGACAGATCTAACTATGGCTACACCTTC
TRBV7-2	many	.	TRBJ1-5	CASSTTVGTPNQPQHF	TGTGCCAGCAGCACAACAGTCGGGACACCGAATCAGCCCCAGCATTTT
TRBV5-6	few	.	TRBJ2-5	CASSRRAGGETQYF	TGTGCCAGCAGCCGGAGGGCCGGAGGGGAGACCCAGTACTTC
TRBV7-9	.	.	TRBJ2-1	CASSSGRGPNNEQFF	TGTGCCAGCAGCTCCGGGCGGGGGCCGAACAATGAGCAGTTCTTC
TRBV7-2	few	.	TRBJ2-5	CASSLVSQETQYF	TGTGCCAGCAGCTTAGTCAGCCAAGAGACCCAGTACTTC
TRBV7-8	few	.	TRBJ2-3	CASSPTGGDRVDSGGRTDTQYF	TGTGCCAGCAGCCCTACTGGTGGGGACAGGGTAGATAGCGGGGGGCGCACAGATACGCAGTATTTT
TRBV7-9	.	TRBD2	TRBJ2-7	CASSRGVSGLAGGNEQYF	TGTGCCAGCAGCCGGGGCGTGTCCGGACTAGCGGGAGGGAACGAGCAGTACTTC
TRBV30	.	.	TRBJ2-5	CAWSDLWDSEGETQYF	TGTGCCTGGAGTGACCTTTGGGACTCCGAGGGAGAGACCCAGTACTTC
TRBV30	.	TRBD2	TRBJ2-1	CAWSRSGTYNEQFF	TGTGCCTGGAGTAGGAGCGGGACCTACAATGAGCAGTTCTTC
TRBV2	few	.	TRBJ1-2	CASNFYVGVGYTF	TGTGCCAGCAACTTCTATGTAGGGGTTGGCTACACCTTC
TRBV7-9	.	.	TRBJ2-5	CASSLNDWPQYF	TGTGCCAGCAGCCTTAACGATTGGCCCCAGTACTTC
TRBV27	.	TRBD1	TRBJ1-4	CASSPDRANEKLFF	TGTGCCAGCAGCCCGGACAGGGCGAATGAAAAACTGTTTTTT
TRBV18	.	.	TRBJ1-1	CASSPGLNTEAFF	TGTGCCAGCTCACCAGGCTTGAACACTGAAGCTTTCTTT
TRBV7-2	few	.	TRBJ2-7	CASSLSYEQYF	TGTGCCAGCAGTCTTTCCTACGAGCAGTACTTC
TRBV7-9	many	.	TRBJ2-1	CASSLVSGYNEQFF	TGTGCCAGCAGCTTAGTGAGCGGATACAATGAGCAGTTCTTC
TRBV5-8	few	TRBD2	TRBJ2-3	CASSLNSGENTDTQYF	TGTGCCAGCAGCTTGAATAGCGGGGAGAACACAGATACGCAGTATTTT
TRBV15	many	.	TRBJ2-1	CATSRGQEDEQFF	TGTGCCACCAGCAGAGGACAGGAGGACGAGCAGTTCTTC
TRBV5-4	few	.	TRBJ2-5	CASSFSGSPQETQYF	TGTGCCAGCAGCTTTTCGGGGAGTCCACAAGAGACCCAGTACTTC
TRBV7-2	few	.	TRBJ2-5	CASSLDFSETQYF	TGTGCCAGCAGCTTAGACTTCTCCGAGACCCAGTACTTC
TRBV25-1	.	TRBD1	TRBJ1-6	CASSRTGHNSPLHF	TGTGCCAGCAGTCGGACAGGGCATAATTCACCCCTCCACTTT
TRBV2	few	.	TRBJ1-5	CASSWTVGNQPQHF	TGTGCCAGCAGTTGGACAGTCGGCAATCAGCCCCAGCATTTT
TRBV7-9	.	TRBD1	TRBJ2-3	CASSSGTGTQYF	TGTGCCAGCAGCTCCGGGACAGGCACGCAGTATTTT